This entry lists 14 T cell receptor beta chains sequenced from one sample in a study of PD-1 blockade in classical Hodgkin lymphoma. Assay: immunoSEQ multiplex PCR; the TCRdb copy retains only in-frame clones and omits some. The sample carries 40,000 to 50,000 clones, 85% to 90% recorded once. No patient escaped relapse after autologous stem cell transplantation, and brentuximab vedotin exposure varied. The starting material was peripheral blood mononuclear cells (PBMCs), obtained before the second cycle of nivolumab. The origin of the receptors is a human donor with classical Hodgkin lymphoma.

V is TRBV5-4 and J is TRBJ1-6; no clear D gene. CDR3 length: 15 residues. The V gene lost 0 bases and the J gene lost 6 bases, with 10 bases spanning the gap. CDR1 SGHNT and CDR2 YYREEE come from the germline V gene (reference sequence). Here the CDR3 reads CASSLGGSGNSPLHF. In DNA, the CDR3 is TGTGCCAGCAGCTTGGGAGGGTCGGGTAATTCACCCCTCCACTTT.

This chain links TRBV15 with TRBJ1-5; tentatively, D is TRBD1 (5 bases). V lost 1 base to trimming and J lost 2 bases, with 12 bases between them. Germline CDR1 reads LNHNV; CDR2 reads YYDKDF (reference sequence). The CDR3 consists of 16 residues. This CDR3 is CATSRAGLGGNQPQHF. DNA for the CDR3: TGTGCCACCAGCAGAGCAGGGCTGGGGGGCAATCAGCCCCAGCATTTT.

V gene TRBV7-6 combines with J gene TRBJ2-3; 14 nucleotides match TRBD2. The CDR3 is 17 residues long. The trim removed 2 bases at V and 5 bases at J, leaving 6 bases unmatched. Germline V gene sequence: CDR1 SGHVS, CDR2 FNYEAQ. The CDR3, as DNA: TGTGCCAGCAGCTTAACCCGGACTAGCGGGAGGATAGATACGCAGTATTTT. It is translated as CASSLTRTSGRIDTQYF. The whole variable domain, remainder taken from reference TRBV7-6 and TRBJ2-3, is GAGVSQSPRYKVTKRGQDVALRCDPISGHVSLYWYRQALGQGPEFLTYFNYEAQQDKSGLPNDRFSAERPEGSISTLTIQRTEQRDSAMYRCASSLTRTSGRIDTQYFGPGTRLTVL.

This clone was seen a single time. This chain uses TRBV5-4 with TRBJ2-5, with 8 bases lining up with TRBD2. TRBJ2-7 matches the DNA end more closely, so the J call is doubtful. The CDR3 is 15 amino acids. CDR1 is SGHNT and CDR2 is YYREEE in the germline V gene (reference sequence). In DNA, the CDR3 is TGTGCCAGCAGCTTGCGGGGGGGCGGGTGGTACGAGCAGTACTTC. This sequence encodes CASSLRGGGWYEQYF.

This chain connects TRBV7-8 to TRBJ2-3; D is undetermined. Germline assignment: CDR1 SGHVS and CDR2 FQNEAQ. V lost 1 base and J 5 bases, leaving 7 bases between the germline ends. The length of the CDR3 is 13 residues. Written as DNA, the CDR3 is TGTGCCAGCAGCTTAGGGTGGAAAGATACGCAGTATTTT. It codes for CASSLGWKDTQYF.

The chain uses TRBV10-3 and TRBJ1-2, with 7 bases lining up with TRBD1. Per the germline V gene, CDR1 is ENHRY and CDR2 is SYGVKD. The V segment lost 7 bases and the J segment 3 bases; nucleotides outside the gene matches: 8. The CDR3 length is 14 residues. The CDR3 DNA sequence: TGTGCCATCAAATTAGACAGGGAGCACTATGGCTACACCTTC. Amino acid sequence: CAIKLDREHYGYTF.

The rearrangement joins TRBV7-2 to TRBJ2-7, with 9 positions matching TRBD2. Germline CDR1 SGHTA, CDR2 FQGNSA. The CDR3 runs 15 residues. V lost 6 bases to trimming and J lost 2 bases; unmatched junction nucleotides: 8. CDR3 in DNA: TGTGCCAGCAGACAGGGACTAGCAGCAGCCTACGAGCAGTACTTC. This codes for CASRQGLAAAYEQYF. The complete variable domain, with remaining parts taken from reference TRBV7-2 and TRBJ2-7, reads GAGVSQSPSNKVTEKGKDVELRCDPISGHTALYWYRQSLGQGLEFLIYFQGNSAPDKSGLPSDRFSAERTGGSVSTLTIQRTQQEDSAVYLCASRQGLAAAYEQYFGPGTRLTVT.

This rearrangement joins TRBV28 to TRBJ1-1; 8 positions match TRBD1. This CDR3 region has 17 residues. Looked up from germline, CDR1 is MDHEN and CDR2 is SYDVKM. Trimming removed 5 bases from V and 1 base from J; junction bases left unmatched: 12. The CDR3 DNA follows: TGTGCCAGCAGTCCAATACCCGGGACAGGCTCGAACACTGAAGCTTTCTTT. It specifies CASSPIPGTGSNTEAFF.

This clone was counted once. The gene calls are TRBV21-1 and TRBJ1-5. TRBV21-1 is a pseudogene locus. The CDR3 spans 16 residues. The CDR3 region has the DNA TGTGCCAGCAGCCTTCGTGAACGGGGGATAGGGCAGCCCCAGCATTTT. This sequence encodes CASSLRERGIGQPQHF.

V and J are TRBV28 and TRBJ2-4; D uncertain. This CDR3 has 15 residues. The V gene lost 2 bases and the J gene lost 1 base, with 9 bases spanning the gap. Per the germline V gene, CDR1 is MDHEN and CDR2 is SYDVKM. The CDR3 region is CASSLIEPAKNIQYF. The DNA for the CDR3 is TGTGCCAGCAGTTTAATCGAGCCGGCCAAAAACATTCAGTACTTC.

This clone was recorded only once. The rearrangement joins TRBV9 to TRBJ2-3; 12 bases are a match to TRBD2. Losses at the gene ends were 3 bases for V and 5 bases for J; bases not matched to a gene: 13. This CDR3 has 18 residues. Germline lookup yields CDR1 SGDLS and CDR2 YYNGEE. The CDR3 loop reads CASSAKTSGRRTGDTQYF. The CDR3, as DNA: TGTGCCAGCAGCGCCAAGACTAGCGGGAGAAGAACGGGAGATACGCAGTATTTT.

The chain uses TRBV7-2 and TRBJ2-2, with D possibly TRBD2 on 6 matching bases. CDR1 and CDR2 (germline): SGHTA, FQGNSA. With 4 bases removed from V and 5 bases from J, the gap between germline ends came to 14 bases. This CDR3 has 15 amino acids. The CDR3 region is CASSSTHLATGELFF. CDR3 DNA sequence: TGTGCCAGCAGCTCTACCCACCTAGCGACCGGGGAGCTGTTTTTT. Full variable domain (outside the CDR3, taken from reference TRBV7-2 and TRBJ2-2): GAGVSQSPSNKVTEKGKDVELRCDPISGHTALYWYRQSLGQGLEFLIYFQGNSAPDKSGLPSDRFSAERTGGSVSTLTIQRTQQEDSAVYLCASSSTHLATGELFFGEGSRLTVL.

The gene calls are TRBV5-1 and TRBJ2-3; 8 bases line up with TRBD2. This CDR3 has 13 amino acids. V shed 6 bases, J shed 4 bases, and the junction held 4 bases outside the gene matches. CDR1 SGHRS and CDR2 YFSETQ come from the germline V gene. CDR3 DNA sequence: TGCGCCAGCAACCGGGAGGGGGCAGATACGCAGTATTTT. This translates into CASNREGADTQYF.

V usage is TRBV7-9 and J usage is TRBJ1-3; D is undetermined. There are 12 residues in the CDR3. Germline V gives CDR1 SEHNR, CDR2 FQNEAQ (reference sequence). Trimming pared 5 bases from V and 4 bases from J, leaving 6 bases between. CDR3: CASSPNGNTIYF. CDR3 DNA: TGTGCCAGCAGCCCTAACGGAAACACCATATATTTT.